The 25 T cell receptor beta chains reported below all come from one sample, sequenced in a study of blood T cell repertoires in COVID-19. Libraries were prepared by immunoSEQ multiplex PCR; TCRdb keeps only in-frame clonotypes and omits some of them. The sample has about 240,000 clones, roughly 87% seen once. The specimen sequenced was PBMCs or T cells enriched from blood (not recorded which). The receptors were gathered from a woman aged 25 to 39 with acute COVID-19.

The rearrangement uses TRBV5-8 and TRBJ1-1; no clear D. Germline V gene sequence: CDR1 SGHTS, CDR2 YDEGEE. This CDR3 spans 11 amino acids. Trimming took 0 bases from V and 8 from J, leaving 5 bases between them. The CDR3 DNA sequence: TGTGCCAGCAGCTTGGTCAGGGAAGCTTTCTTT. This codes for CASSLVREAFF. The full variable domain, in which reference TRBV5-8 and TRBJ1-1 provide the parts outside the CDR3, is EAGVTQSPTHLIKTRGQQATLRCSPISGHTSVYWYQQALGLGLQFLLWYDEGEERNRGNFPPRFSGRQFPNYSSELNVNALELEDSALYLCASSLVREAFFGQGTRLTVV.

The chain combines TRBV29-1 with TRBJ1-5, with TRBD1 matching over 7 bases. Germline V gene lookup returns CDR1 SQVTM and CDR2 ANQGSEA. The CDR3 has 14 residues. V gave up 4 bases and J gave up 2 bases; unmatched junction bases: 5. Here the CDR3 reads CSVVAGTGNQPQHF. CDR3 sequence (DNA): TGCAGCGTTGTCGCCGGGACAGGCAATCAGCCCCAGCATTTT.

The chain is built from TRBV7-2 and TRBJ2-2; tentatively, D is TRBD1 (6 bases). V lost 6 bases and J 1 base, leaving 12 bases between the germline ends. The length of the CDR3 is 15 residues. In germline, CDR1 is SGHTA, CDR2 FQGNSA. CDR3 nucleotides: TGTGCCAGCAGTCAGTCGACAGGGAACACCGGGGAGCTGTTTTTT. Protein: CASSQSTGNTGELFF.

CDR3 loop: CASSLEQGGTGELFF. CDR3 nucleotide sequence: TGCGCCAGCAGCTTGGAACAGGGGGGCACCGGGGAGCTGTTTTTT. This sequence joins TRBV5-1 and TRBJ2-2; 8 nucleotides align to TRBD1. Trimming at V came to 0 bases and at J to 4 bases, leaving 2 bases not matched to a gene. The CDR3 runs 15 residues. CDR1 SGHRS and CDR2 YFSETQ come from the germline V gene. Full variable domain (remainder filled in from reference TRBV5-1 and TRBJ2-2): KAGVTQTPRYLIKTRGQQVTLSCSPISGHRSVSWYQQTPGQGLQFLFEYFSETQRNKGNFPGRFSGRQFSNSRSEMNVSTLELGDSALYLCASSLEQGGTGELFFGEGSRLTVL.

The chain employs TRBV5-1 and TRBJ1-2; D remains unclear. Trimming shortened V by 3 bases and J by 4 bases, and 13 bases separated the two germline ends. Germline V lookup: CDR1 SGHRS, CDR2 YFSETQ. The CDR3 is made up of 14 amino acids. CDR3 sequence: CASSSATEIYGYTF. The CDR3, as DNA: TGCGCCAGCAGCTCAGCCACAGAGATCTATGGCTACACCTTC.

This chain joins TRBV27 and TRBJ1-2; D not resolved. The CDR3 has 16 amino acids. Germline CDR1 and CDR2: MNHEY and SMNVEV (reference sequence). Trimming took 8 bases from V and 0 from J, leaving 19 bases between them. CDR3 sequence reads: CASPAGQPDSNYGYTF. The CDR3 DNA reads as TGTGCCAGCCCAGCCGGCCAGCCAGACTCTAACTATGGCTACACCTTC.

The rearrangement links TRBV3-1 (or the pseudogene TRBV3-2) to TRBJ2-5, with 13 bases aligning to TRBD2. V shed 1 base and J 4 bases; nucleotides not matched to a gene: 9. The germline V gene encodes CDR1 LGHDT and CDR2 YNNKEL (reference sequence). The CDR3 totals 18 residues. The CDR3 DNA reads as TGTGCCAGCAGCCAAGTATACAGACTAGCGGGGGGAGGAGAGACCCAGTACTTC. This translates into CASSQVYRLAGGGETQYF.

This clone has more than one count but fewer than ten. The chain links TRBV3-1 (or the pseudogene TRBV3-2) to TRBJ1-3; no reliable D call. Trimming took 1 base from V and 3 from J, leaving 7 bases between them. CDR3 length: 14 amino acids. Germline V CDR1 and CDR2: LGHDT, YNNKEL (reference sequence). The CDR3 is CASSQGDNGNTIYF. The CDR3 region has the DNA TGTGCCAGCAGCCAAGGAGACAATGGAAACACCATATATTTT.

The chain employs TRBV5-8 and TRBJ1-4, with 8 bases aligning to TRBD1. CDR3 length: 14 residues. Trimming cost V 3 bases and J 8 bases; bases outside gene matches: 6. The germline V gene encodes CDR1 SGHTS and CDR2 YDEGEE. Written as DNA, the CDR3 is TGTGCCAGCAGCTCCGGACAGGGCTACGAAAAACTGTTTTTT. The encoded protein is CASSSGQGYEKLFF.

The chain uses TRBV6-5 and TRBJ1-6; 7 positions agree with TRBD1. Germline CDR1 reads MNHEY; CDR2 reads SVGAGI. Trimming removed 2 bases from V and 7 bases from J; junction bases left unmatched: 2. This CDR3 comprises 14 residues. As DNA, the CDR3 is TGTGCCAGCAGTTACGACAGGGACAATTCACCCCTCCACTTT. Protein: CASSYDRDNSPLHF.

The chain is built from TRBV5-4 and TRBJ1-2; D not certain. The CDR3 consists of 14 residues. Germline loops: CDR1 SGHNT, CDR2 YYREEE (reference sequence). With 6 bases removed from V and 0 bases from J, the gap between germline ends came to 12 bases. The CDR3 nucleotides read TGTGCCAGCATCGGGGAGCAATCTAACTATGGCTACACCTTC. Its translation: CASIGEQSNYGYTF.

The J gene is TRBJ2-1, the V gene TRBV7-6; no clear D. The germline V and J ends were trimmed by 4 bases and 6 bases, with 10 bases remaining between them. This CDR3 region has 13 residues. The V gene's germline CDR1 is SGHVS and CDR2 FNYEAQ. Here the CDR3 reads CASSYSRGNEQFF. For the CDR3, the DNA is TGTGCCAGCAGCTACTCAAGAGGCAATGAGCAGTTCTTC.

The rearrangement uses TRBV11-2 and TRBJ2-5; 11 bases agree with TRBD1. J lost 4 bases, V lost 4 bases, and 2 bases had no gene match. In germline, CDR1 is SGHAT, CDR2 FQNNGV. The CDR3 totals 14 residues. CDR3 residues: CASSSGQGAETQYF. CDR3 DNA: TGTGCCAGCAGCTCAGGACAGGGGGCAGAGACCCAGTACTTC.

This chain joins TRBV5-1 and TRBJ2-3, with 8 positions matching TRBD2. Trimming removed 1 base from V and 1 base from J; junction bases left unmatched: 5. This CDR3 has 16 amino acids. Looked up from germline, CDR1 is SGHRS and CDR2 is YFSETQ. The CDR3 nucleotides read TGCGCCAGCAGCTTGAATCCAGCGGGGGGCACAGATACGCAGTATTTT. This encodes CASSLNPAGGTDTQYF.

This clone was observed once. The chain uses TRBV6-2 or TRBV6-3 and TRBJ1-5; D is ambiguous. The CDR3 is 12 amino acids. The V end was cut by 2 bases, the J end by 9 bases, with 8 bases between. The germline CDR1 and CDR2 sequences are MNHEY and SVGEGT. The CDR3 coding sequence is TGTGCCAGCAGTTACGGCTGGAGGCCCCAGCATTTT. Amino acid sequence: CASSYGWRPQHF.

This rearrangement joins TRBV25-1 to TRBJ1-1; a possible D gene is TRBD1 (6 bases). CDR3 length: 13 residues. The germline V gene encodes CDR1 MGHDK and CDR2 SYGVNS. Trimming removed 2 bases from V and 9 bases from J, with 13 bases in between. The CDR3 is CASSEPHREKAFF. CDR3 nucleotide sequence: TGTGCCAGCAGTGAACCCCACAGGGAGAAAGCTTTCTTT.

The chain couples TRBV7-9 to TRBJ1-3; 9 bases align to TRBD1. Germline V CDR1 and CDR2: SEHNR, FQNEAQ (reference sequence). The J segment lost 2 bases and the V segment lost 5 bases, leaving 10 bases of the junction unmatched. The CDR3 extends over 17 amino acids. CDR3: CASSQTVRDRAGNTIYF. CDR3 DNA sequence: TGTGCCAGCAGCCAAACAGTCCGGGACAGGGCTGGAAACACCATATATTTT.

The chain is built from TRBV6-4 and TRBJ2-1; 14 nucleotides agree with TRBD2. This CDR3 comprises 16 residues. Germline V gene lookup returns CDR1 MRHNA and CDR2 SNTAGT. V was clipped by 6 bases and J by 6 bases; unmatched bases: 7. The CDR3 DNA reads as TGTGCCAGCAGCTCGGGGACTAGCGGGGGTAGCAATGAGCAGTTCTTC. Its translation is CASSSGTSGGSNEQFF.

V usage is TRBV19 and J usage is TRBJ2-3; D perhaps matches TRBD2 (5 bases). Trimming removed 3 bases at V and 3 bases at J, with 16 bases between. The germline V gene encodes CDR1 LNHDA and CDR2 SQIVND (reference sequence). This CDR3 has 16 residues. The CDR3 nucleotides read TGTGCCAGTAGTATTGGCGGTAGCGCTGAGACAGATACGCAGTATTTT. As protein: CASSIGGSAETDTQYF.

The chain joins TRBV5-4 to TRBJ2-2, with 8 bases lining up with TRBD2. From germline, CDR1 is SGHNT and CDR2 YYREEE (reference sequence). With 2 bases clipped from V and 1 base from J, the junction kept 7 bases outside the gene matches. The CDR3 has 17 residues. CDR3 sequence (DNA): TGTGCCAGCAGCTTTGGTCTAGCGGGTAGGAACACCGGGGAGCTGTTTTTT. Its protein is CASSFGLAGRNTGELFF.

The V and J genes are TRBV29-1 and TRBJ2-1, with TRBD2 matching 8 bases. Germline V CDR1 and CDR2: SQVTM, ANQGSEA. The V gene end was trimmed by 5 bases and the J gene end by 4 bases; junction bases not matched to a gene: 4. There are 13 residues in the CDR3. The CDR3 is CSVRSGGYNEQFF. In DNA, the CDR3 is TGCAGCGTTAGGAGCGGGGGTTACAATGAGCAGTTCTTC.

J is TRBJ2-2 and V is TRBV19, with a possible D match to TRBD1 (6 bases). CDR1 is LNHDA and CDR2 is SQIVND in the germline V gene (reference sequence). The CDR3 spans 16 residues. V was shortened by 1 base and J by 3 bases, with 12 bases between the two germline ends. The CDR3 here is CASSIGSGAYTGELFF. Written as DNA, the CDR3 is TGTGCCAGTAGTATAGGTTCAGGGGCGTACACCGGGGAGCTGTTTTTT.

V is TRBV4-1 and J is TRBJ2-7; TRBD1 aligns across 8 bases. Germline V gene data show CDR1 as MGHRA and CDR2 as YSYEKL. Trimming took 0 bases from V and 4 from J; bases not matched to a gene: 11. The CDR3 is 17 residues long. CDR3 protein: CASSQDVRQGAKYEQYF. CDR3 coding DNA: TGCGCCAGCAGCCAAGACGTGAGGCAGGGGGCGAAGTACGAGCAGTACTTC.

The chain joins TRBV3-1 (or the pseudogene TRBV3-2) to TRBJ2-5; 7 bases map to TRBD2. The CDR3 covers 15 residues. Germline V lookup: CDR1 LGHDT, CDR2 YNNKEL (reference sequence). The trim removed 2 bases at V and 2 bases at J, leaving 5 bases unmatched. The CDR3 region is CASSQPSGAQETQYF. CDR3 nucleotide sequence: TGTGCCAGCAGCCAACCCAGCGGGGCACAAGAGACCCAGTACTTC.

This clone was observed once. At one of its ends the junction is not consistent with the germline gene, which may arise from a read error. The V call is TRBV5-4, the J call TRBJ2-1; 10 nucleotides agree with TRBD2. CDR1 and CDR2 from the germline V gene are SGHNT and YYREEE (reference sequence). The CDR3 totals 19 residues. CDR3 loop: CASSLGSKERGGPHNEQFF. The CDR3 nucleotides are TGCGCCAGCAGCTTGGGCTCTAAGGAGCGGGGGGGCCCCCACAATGAGCAGTTCTTC.